This TCR beta chain was identified during a study of shared clonotypes between healthy human individuals. Study results and limitations: Roughly 5% of naive CD4 clonotypes were common to a handful of donors.

The CDR3 consists of 16 residues. Looked up from germline, CDR1 is SGDLS and CDR2 is YYNGEE. V was clipped by 2 bases and J by 4 bases; unmatched bases: 9. The authors' processing: ImmunoSEQ output held junction-only sequences without quality scores, so filtering differed. Produced via immunoSEQ multiplex PCR; TCRdb's table is partial and in-frame only. The DNA gave D and trimming, while V, J and clone size come from that table. The sample lists about 1.5 million clones, 95% to 99% seen once, with approximately 0.45% in the top ten. A word on this clone: Its specificity is unknown.

The chain combines TRBV9 with TRBJ2-7; 10 bases are shared with TRBD2. The clonotype was recovered from a man in his thirties or forties in good health. The sample was naive CD4+ T cells sorted from blood. Documented subset: CD45RA+ positively selected. CDR3 coding DNA: TGTGCCAGCAGCGTCGAGCCTAGCGGGAGTTTATACGAGCAGTACTTC. This sequence encodes CASSVEPSGSLYEQYF.